This is a list of T cell receptor beta chains from one sample in a study of blood T cell repertoires in COVID-19. Sequencing was performed with immunoSEQ multiplex PCR; in TCRdb, only in-frame clones are kept and a portion is missing. Seen here are roughly 310,000 clones, 75% to 90% observed once, and the top ten hold 2.5% to 3.5%. The sequenced sample was peripheral blood. The source is a woman in her 30s with COVID-19, enrolled during active disease. Each CDR3 is given with its conserved first and last residue. A D gene is named only where the DNA matches it firmly. Clone sizes are given selectively: once, few, many, or a class where the clone is expanded.

TRBV6-5	TRBJ2-1	TRBD2	NA	TGTGCCAGCAGCCTCGGGACTAGCAACAATGAGCAGTTCTTC	CASSLGTSNNEQFF
TRBV5-8	TRBJ2-7	NA	NA	TGTGCCAGCAGCGCCGGGTACTACGAGCAGTACTTC	CASSAGYYEQYF
TRBV7-6	TRBJ2-7	TRBD2	once	TGTGCCAGCAGCCCGGACTCACTAGCGCTTGACGAGCAGTACTTC	CASSPDSLALDEQYF
TRBV11-2	TRBJ1-4	NA	NA	TGTGCCAGCAGCTTAGAGGGGAGAACAACTAATGAAAAACTGTTTTTT	CASSLEGRTTNEKLFF
TRBV7-9	TRBJ2-2	NA	NA	TGTGCCAGCAGCTTAGAAGGGGGCACCGGGGAGCTGTTTTTT	CASSLEGGTGELFF
TRBV19	TRBJ1-4	NA	NA	TGTGCCAGTCGTTTTCAGGGAATGTCTAATGAAAAACTGTTTTTT	CASRFQGMSNEKLFF
TRBV9	TRBJ2-1	TRBD1	NA	TGTGCCAGCAGCGGAGGGACAGGGGGGAATGAGCAGTTCTTC	CASSGGTGGNEQFF
TRBV5-6	TRBJ1-4	TRBD1	NA	TGTGCCAGCAGCGGGACAGGGGGCGAGAATGAAAAACTGTTTTTT	CASSGTGGENEKLFF
TRBV27	TRBJ2-1	TRBD1	NA	TGTGCCAGCAGTTTAGTGGACAGGGATAACAATGAGCAGTTCTTC	CASSLVDRDNNEQFF
TRBV7-2	TRBJ2-1	NA	NA	TGTGCCAGCAGCCTAGGGGGATTAAGGGGATACAATGAGCAGTTCTTC	CASSLGGLRGYNEQFF
TRBV5-4	TRBJ2-1	NA	NA	TGTGCCAGCAGCTTGTTAGCGTTCCATACCAACAATGAGCAGTTCTTC	CASSLLAFHTNNEQFF